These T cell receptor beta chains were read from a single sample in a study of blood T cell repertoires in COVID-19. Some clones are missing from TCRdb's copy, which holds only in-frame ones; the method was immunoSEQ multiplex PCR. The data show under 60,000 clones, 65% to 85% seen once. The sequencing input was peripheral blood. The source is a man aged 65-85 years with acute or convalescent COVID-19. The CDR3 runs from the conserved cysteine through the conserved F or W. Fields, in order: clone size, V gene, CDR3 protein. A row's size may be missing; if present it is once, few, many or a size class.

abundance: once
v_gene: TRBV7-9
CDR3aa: CASSLVSGLKGNEQFF

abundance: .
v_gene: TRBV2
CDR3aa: CASSMGGEQFF

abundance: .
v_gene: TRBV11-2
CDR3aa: CASSSGLPVGYSNQPQHF

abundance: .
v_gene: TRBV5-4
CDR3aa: CASSTRQGSPRGYTF

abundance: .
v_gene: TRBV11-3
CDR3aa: CASSPSSYTDTQYF

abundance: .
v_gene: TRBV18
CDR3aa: CASSPSGGTEAFF

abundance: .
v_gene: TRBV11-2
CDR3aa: CASRRDRGRNNSPLHF

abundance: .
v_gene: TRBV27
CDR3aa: CASSPRTGRRTEAFF

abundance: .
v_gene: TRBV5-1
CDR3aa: CASSLATGAPDSPLHF

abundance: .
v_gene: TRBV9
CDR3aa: CASSVGGQNTEAFF

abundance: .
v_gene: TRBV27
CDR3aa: CASSSYMGPEFMNTEAFF

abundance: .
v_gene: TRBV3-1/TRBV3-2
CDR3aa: CASSQAGGVYGYTF

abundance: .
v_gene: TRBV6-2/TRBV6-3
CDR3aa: CASSSGTGRDSEAFF

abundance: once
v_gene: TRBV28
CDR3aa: CASSSSGQGKDGYTF

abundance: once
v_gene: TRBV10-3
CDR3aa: CAIRGAGGAFF

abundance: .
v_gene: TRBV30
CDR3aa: CAWSVPGSSYNSPLHF

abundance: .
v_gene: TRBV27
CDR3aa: CASSPLQGFGNEQFF

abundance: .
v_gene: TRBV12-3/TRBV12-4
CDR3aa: CASSLPGQVEAFF

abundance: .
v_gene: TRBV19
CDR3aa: CASSQGGRETQYF

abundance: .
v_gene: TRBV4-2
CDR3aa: CASSQERKSSGANVLTF

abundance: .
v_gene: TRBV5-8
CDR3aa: CASSLAVTGGLTDTQYF

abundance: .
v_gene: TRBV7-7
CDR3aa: CASSLDSGNTGELFF

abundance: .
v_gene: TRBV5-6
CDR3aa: CASSLGVVYEQYF

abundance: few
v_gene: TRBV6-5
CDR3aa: CASSPDSGYGYTF

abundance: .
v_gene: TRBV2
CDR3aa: CASSEDSSGNTIYF

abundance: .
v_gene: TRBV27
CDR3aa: CASSFSRSSTGELFF

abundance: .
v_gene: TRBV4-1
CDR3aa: CASSQITGAIEKLFF

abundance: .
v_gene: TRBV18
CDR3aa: CASSLGLAGAYEQYF

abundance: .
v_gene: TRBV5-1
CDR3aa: CASSFGGAQNIQYF

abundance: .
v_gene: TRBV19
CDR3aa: CASSMEAGEETQYF

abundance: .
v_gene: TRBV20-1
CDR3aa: CSASYGQSNQPQHF

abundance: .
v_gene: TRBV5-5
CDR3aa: CASSFTGLPNTGELFF

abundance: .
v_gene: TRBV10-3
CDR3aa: CAISVQGSSSEQFF

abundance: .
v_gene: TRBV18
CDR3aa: CASFEDRRPINTEAFF

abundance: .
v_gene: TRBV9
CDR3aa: CASSVADRVGYTF

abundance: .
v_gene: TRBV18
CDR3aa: CASSPLQTGSTDTQYF

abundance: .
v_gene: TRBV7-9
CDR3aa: CASSFGGSSYEQYF

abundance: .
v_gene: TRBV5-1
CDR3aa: CASSLGPTRTNTGELFF

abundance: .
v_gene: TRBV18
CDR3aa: CASSPSVRETQYF

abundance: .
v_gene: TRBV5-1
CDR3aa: CASSSPGTGQPYEQYF

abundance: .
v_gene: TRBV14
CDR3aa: CASSRPGLSNTEAFF

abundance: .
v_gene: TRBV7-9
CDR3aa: CASSMDISGANVLTF

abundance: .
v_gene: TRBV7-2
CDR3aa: CASSLDGRTDEQYF

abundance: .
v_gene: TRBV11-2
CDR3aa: CASSSRAGTGGFSSYEQYF

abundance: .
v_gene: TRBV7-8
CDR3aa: CASSSRQGRGYTF

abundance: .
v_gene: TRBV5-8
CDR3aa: CASSAHGLADQETQYF

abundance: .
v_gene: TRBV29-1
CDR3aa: CSARPGTDGITGELFF

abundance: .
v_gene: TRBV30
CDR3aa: CAWSPRTGFYEQYF